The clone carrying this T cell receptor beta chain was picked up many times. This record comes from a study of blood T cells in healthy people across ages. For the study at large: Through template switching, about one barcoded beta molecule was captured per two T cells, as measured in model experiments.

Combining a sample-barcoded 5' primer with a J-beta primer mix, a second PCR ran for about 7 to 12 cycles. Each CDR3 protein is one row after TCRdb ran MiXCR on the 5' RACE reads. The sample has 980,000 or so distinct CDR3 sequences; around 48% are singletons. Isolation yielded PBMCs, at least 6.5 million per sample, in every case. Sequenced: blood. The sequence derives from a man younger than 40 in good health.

The CDR3 sequence is CASSSGQGASYEQYF. The CDR3 coding sequence is TGTGCCAGCAGCTCGGGACAGGGGGCTTCCTACGAGCAGTACTTC. This chain uses TRBV5-5 with TRBJ2-7; 12 bases are shared with TRBD1. Germline V gives CDR1 SGHKS, CDR2 YYEKEE (reference sequence). The CDR3 runs 15 residues. Trimming took 3 bases from V and 1 from J; bases not matched to a gene: 2.